This T cell receptor (beta chain) was observed in a study of PD-1 blockade in mismatch repair-deficient tumors. The wider study: Patients had about a dozen mismatch repair-deficient cancer types, all previously treated and progressing. Study results and limitations: After pembrolizumab, tumor-resident clones rose rapidly, then generally contracted before radiologic responses.

The V end lost 7 bases, the J end lost 2 bases, and 6 bases lay between the germline ends. Germline CDR1 reads MDHEN; CDR2 reads SYDVKM. The CDR3 has 12 amino acids. This clone appeared a single time. Its antigen is unidentified. All patients were mismatch repair deficient, assessed by either PCR or immunohistochemistry. The TCR-sequenced patients were a few responders to pembrolizumab. The assay was immunoSEQ multiplex PCR, and TCRdb's table has in-frame clones only and misses some. The table records approximately 120,000 clones, 86% of them present only once. The sample consisted of peripheral blood, taken 44 weeks after starting pembrolizumab. The sequence was obtained from an adult with mismatch repair-deficient cancer. J is TRBJ2-4 and V is TRBV28; D is undetermined. In nucleotides, the CDR3 is TGTGCCAGCATCGGGCCCAAAAACATTCAGTACTTC. It encodes CASIGPKNIQYF.